Described below is a single TCR beta chain sequence and its context. After removal of 5 bases from V and 9 bases from J, the junction contained 9 bases not matched to a gene. The CDR3 has 15 amino acids. Germline V gives CDR1 SGHTA, CDR2 FQGNSA. These data originate in a study of blood T cell repertoires in COVID-19. Across the study: Samples representing acute and convalescent COVID-19 were sourced from the United States, Italy and Spain.

In the study's own analysis: Reference gene primer amplification in the assay estimated nucleated cell counts. The protocol was immunoSEQ multiplex PCR, while the TCRdb copy is restricted to in-frame clones and leaves out a portion. That table supplies the V and J calls and clone size; D and trimming were determined from the DNA. The top ten hold 4% to 4.5% of the sample, which has some 220,000 clones, almost 85% seen once. The sample was peripheral blood. J is TRBJ2-3 and V is TRBV7-2; 12 positions agree with TRBD1. The clonotype originates from a man aged 50-59 years with acute or convalescent COVID-19. Here the CDR3 reads CASSRGTGGVRTQYF. The CDR3 coding sequence is TGTGCCAGCAGCCGGGGGACAGGGGGCGTGAGGACGCAGTATTTT.